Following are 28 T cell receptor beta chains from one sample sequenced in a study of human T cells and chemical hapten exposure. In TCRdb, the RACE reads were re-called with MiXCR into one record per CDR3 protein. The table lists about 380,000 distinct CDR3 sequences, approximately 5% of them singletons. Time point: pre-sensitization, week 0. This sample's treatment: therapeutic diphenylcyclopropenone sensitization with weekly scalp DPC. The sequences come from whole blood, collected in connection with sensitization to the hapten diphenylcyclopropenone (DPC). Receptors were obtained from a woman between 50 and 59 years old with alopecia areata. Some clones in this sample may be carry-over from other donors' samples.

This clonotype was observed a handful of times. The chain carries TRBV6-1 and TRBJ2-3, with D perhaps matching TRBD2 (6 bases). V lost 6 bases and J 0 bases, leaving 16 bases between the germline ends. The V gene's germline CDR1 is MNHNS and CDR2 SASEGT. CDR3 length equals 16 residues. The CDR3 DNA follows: TGTGCCAGCAGGCCTCAGTTCGGGGGAAGCACAGATACGCAGTATTTT. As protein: CASRPQFGGSTDTQYF.

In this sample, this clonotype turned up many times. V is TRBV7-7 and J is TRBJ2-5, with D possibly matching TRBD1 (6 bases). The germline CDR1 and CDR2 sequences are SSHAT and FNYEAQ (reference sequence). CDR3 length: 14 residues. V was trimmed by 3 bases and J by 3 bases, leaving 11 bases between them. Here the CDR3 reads CASSFSTGKETQYF. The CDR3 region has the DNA TGTGCCAGCAGCTTCAGCACAGGGAAAGAGACCCAGTACTTC.

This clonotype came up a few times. This chain's CDR3 is CATHGIAGQPQHF. The CDR3 DNA is TGTGCCACCCACGGGATAGCAGGTCAGCCCCAGCATTTT. The V and J genes are TRBV24-1 and TRBJ1-5; D gene ambiguous. Germline V gene sequence: CDR1 KGHDR, CDR2 SFDVKD. CDR3 length: 13 amino acids. V lost 9 bases, J lost 6 bases, and 14 bases lay in between.

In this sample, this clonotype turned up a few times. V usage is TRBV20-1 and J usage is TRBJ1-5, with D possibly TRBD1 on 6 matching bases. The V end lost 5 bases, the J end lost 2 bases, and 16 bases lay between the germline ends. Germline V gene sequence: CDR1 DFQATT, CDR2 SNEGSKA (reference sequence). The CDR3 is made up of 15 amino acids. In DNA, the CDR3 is TGCAGTGCTCCCCCCGGGGGCCGAGGCAATCAGCCCCAGCATTTT. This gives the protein CSAPPGGRGNQPQHF.

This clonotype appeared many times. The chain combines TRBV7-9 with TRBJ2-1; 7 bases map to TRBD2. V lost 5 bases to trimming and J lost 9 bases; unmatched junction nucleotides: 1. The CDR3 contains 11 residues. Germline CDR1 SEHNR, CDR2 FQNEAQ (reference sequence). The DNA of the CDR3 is TGTGCCAGCAGCGGGAGGGGTGAGCAGTTCTTC. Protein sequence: CASSGRGEQFF. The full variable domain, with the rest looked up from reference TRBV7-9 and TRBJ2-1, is DTGVSQNPRHKITKRGQNVTFRCDPISEHNRLYWYRQTLGQGPEFLTYFQNEAQLEKSRLLSDRFSAERPKGSFSTLEIQRTEQGDSAMYLCASSGRGEQFFGPGTRLTVL.

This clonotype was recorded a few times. The CDR3 bases are TGTGCCAGCAGCTTAGCGTACCCGGGACAGGGAATGGGGGAGACCCAGTACTTC. As protein: CASSLAYPGQGMGETQYF. V usage is TRBV7-2 and J usage is TRBJ2-5, with 9 bases that match TRBD1. This CDR3 has 18 amino acids. With 0 bases clipped from V and 5 bases from J, the junction kept 13 bases outside the gene matches. CDR1 SGHTA and CDR2 FQGNSA come from the germline V gene.

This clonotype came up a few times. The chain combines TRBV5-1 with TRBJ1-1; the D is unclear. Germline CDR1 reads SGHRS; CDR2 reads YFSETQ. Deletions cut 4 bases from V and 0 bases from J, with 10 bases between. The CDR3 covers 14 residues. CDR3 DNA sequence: TGCGCCAGCAGCGAGACAACTCTGAACACTGAAGCTTTCTTT. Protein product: CASSETTLNTEAFF.

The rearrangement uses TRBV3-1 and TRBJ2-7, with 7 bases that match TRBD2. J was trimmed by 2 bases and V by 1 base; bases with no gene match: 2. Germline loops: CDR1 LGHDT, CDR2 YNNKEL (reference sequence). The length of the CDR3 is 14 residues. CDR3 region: CASSQASGAYEQYF. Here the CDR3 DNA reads TGTGCCAGCAGCCAAGCCAGCGGGGCCTACGAGCAGTACTTC.

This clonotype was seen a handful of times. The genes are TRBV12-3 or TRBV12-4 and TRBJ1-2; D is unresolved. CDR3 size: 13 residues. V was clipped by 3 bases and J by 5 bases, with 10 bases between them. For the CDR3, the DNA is TGTGCCAGCAGTTTGGGCCAGAGATATGGCTACACCTTC. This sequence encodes CASSLGQRYGYTF.

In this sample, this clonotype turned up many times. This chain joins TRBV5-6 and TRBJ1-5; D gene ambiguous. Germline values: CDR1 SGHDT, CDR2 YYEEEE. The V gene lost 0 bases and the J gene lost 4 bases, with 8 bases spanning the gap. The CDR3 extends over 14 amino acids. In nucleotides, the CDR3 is TGTGCCAGCAGCTTGGGGCAGGCTAATCAGCCCCAGCATTTT. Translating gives CASSLGQANQPQHF.

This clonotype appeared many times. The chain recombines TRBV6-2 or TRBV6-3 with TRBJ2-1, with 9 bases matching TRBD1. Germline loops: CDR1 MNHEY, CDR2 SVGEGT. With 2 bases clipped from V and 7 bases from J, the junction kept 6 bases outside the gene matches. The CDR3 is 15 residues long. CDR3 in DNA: TGTGCCAGCAGTTACGCCGGGACAGGGATTAATGAGCAGTTCTTC. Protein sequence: CASSYAGTGINEQFF.

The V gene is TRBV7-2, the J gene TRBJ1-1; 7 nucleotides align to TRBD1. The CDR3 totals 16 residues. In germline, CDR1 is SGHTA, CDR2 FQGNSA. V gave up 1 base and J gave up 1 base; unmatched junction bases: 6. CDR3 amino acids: CASSLVGGWRNTEAFF. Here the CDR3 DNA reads TGTGCCAGCAGCTTAGTAGGGGGCTGGAGGAACACTGAAGCTTTCTTT. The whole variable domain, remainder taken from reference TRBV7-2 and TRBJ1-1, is GAGVSQSPSNKVTEKGKDVELRCDPISGHTALYWYRQSLGQGLEFLIYFQGNSAPDKSGLPSDRFSAERTGGSVSTLTIQRTQQEDSAVYLCASSLVGGWRNTEAFFGQGTRLTVV.

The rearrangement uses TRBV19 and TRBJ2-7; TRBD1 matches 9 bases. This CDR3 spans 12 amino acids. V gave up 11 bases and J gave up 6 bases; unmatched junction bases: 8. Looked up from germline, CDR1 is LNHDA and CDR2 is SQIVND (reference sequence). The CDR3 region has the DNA TGTGCCTCCGGGACAGGGACCAGCGAGCAGTACTTC. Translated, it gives CASGTGTSEQYF.

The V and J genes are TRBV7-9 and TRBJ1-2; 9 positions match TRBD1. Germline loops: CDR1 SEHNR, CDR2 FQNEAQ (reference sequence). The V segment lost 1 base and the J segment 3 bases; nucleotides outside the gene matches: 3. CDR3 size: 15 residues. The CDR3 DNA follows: TGTGCCAGCAGCTTAGACAGGGGGCGCGACTATGGCTACACCTTC. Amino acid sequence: CASSLDRGRDYGYTF.

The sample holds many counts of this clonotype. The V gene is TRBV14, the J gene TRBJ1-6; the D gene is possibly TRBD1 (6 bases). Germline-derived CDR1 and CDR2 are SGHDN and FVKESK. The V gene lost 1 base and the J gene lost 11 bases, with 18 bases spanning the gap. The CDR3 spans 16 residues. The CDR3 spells CASSQARQALGAPLHF. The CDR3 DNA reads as TGTGCCAGCAGCCAAGCCAGACAGGCCCTAGGGGCACCCCTCCACTTT. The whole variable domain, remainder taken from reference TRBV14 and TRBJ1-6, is EAGVTQFPSHSVIEKGQTVTLRCDPISGHDNLYWYRRVMGKEIKFLLHFVKESKQDESGMPNNRFLAERTGGTYSTLKVQPAELEDSGVYFCASSQARQALGAPLHFGNGTRLTVT.

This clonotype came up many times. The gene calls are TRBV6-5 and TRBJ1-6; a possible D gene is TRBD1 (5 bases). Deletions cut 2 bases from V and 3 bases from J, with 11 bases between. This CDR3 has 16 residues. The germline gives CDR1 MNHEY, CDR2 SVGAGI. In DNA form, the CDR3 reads TGTGCCAGCAGTTACGGGACGGAATACTATAATTCACCCCTCCACTTT. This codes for CASSYGTEYYNSPLHF.

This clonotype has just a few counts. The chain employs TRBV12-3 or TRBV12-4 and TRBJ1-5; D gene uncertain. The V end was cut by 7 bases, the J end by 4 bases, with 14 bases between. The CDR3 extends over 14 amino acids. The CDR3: CASTLGGRNQPQHF. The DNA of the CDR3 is TGTGCCAGCACCCTGGGAGGGCGAAATCAGCCCCAGCATTTT.

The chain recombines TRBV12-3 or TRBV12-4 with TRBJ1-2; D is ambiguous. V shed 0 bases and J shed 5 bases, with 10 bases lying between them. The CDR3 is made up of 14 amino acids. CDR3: CASSLASPIYGYTF. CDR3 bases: TGTGCCAGCAGTTTAGCCTCGCCCATTTATGGCTACACCTTC.

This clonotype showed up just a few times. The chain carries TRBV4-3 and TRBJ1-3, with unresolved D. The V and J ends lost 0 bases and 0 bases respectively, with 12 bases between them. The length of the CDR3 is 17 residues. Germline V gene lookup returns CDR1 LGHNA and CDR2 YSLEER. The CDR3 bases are TGCGCCAGCAGCCAAGAGTGGCCGGGGAGCTCTGGAAACACCATATATTTT. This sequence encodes CASSQEWPGSSGNTIYF.

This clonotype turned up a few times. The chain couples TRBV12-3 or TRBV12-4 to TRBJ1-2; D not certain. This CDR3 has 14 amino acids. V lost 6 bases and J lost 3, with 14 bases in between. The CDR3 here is CASSPLTRDYGYTF. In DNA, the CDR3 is TGTGCCAGCAGCCCCCTGACGAGAGACTATGGCTACACCTTC.

The CDR3 here is CASSKPLAGAYTDTQYF. DNA of the CDR3: TGTGCCAGCAGCAAACCACTAGCGGGGGCATACACAGATACGCAGTATTTT. This chain uses TRBV7-9 with TRBJ2-3, with TRBD2 matching over 11 bases. CDR3 length: 17 residues. The junction had 9 bases not matched to a gene; V was cut back by 5 bases and J by 2 bases. Germline lookup yields CDR1 SEHNR and CDR2 FQNEAQ (reference sequence).

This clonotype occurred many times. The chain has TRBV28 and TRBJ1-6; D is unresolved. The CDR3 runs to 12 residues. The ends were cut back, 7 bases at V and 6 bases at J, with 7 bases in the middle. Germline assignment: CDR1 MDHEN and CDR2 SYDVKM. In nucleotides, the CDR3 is TGTGCCAGCACACTTCTTAATTCACCCCTCCACTTT. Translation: CASTLLNSPLHF.

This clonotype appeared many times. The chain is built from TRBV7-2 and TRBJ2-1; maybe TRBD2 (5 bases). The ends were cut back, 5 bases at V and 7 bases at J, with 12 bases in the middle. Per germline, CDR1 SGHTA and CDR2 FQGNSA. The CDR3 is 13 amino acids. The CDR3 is CASSRGPPNEQFF. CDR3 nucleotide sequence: TGTGCCAGCAGCCGCGGGCCCCCTAATGAGCAGTTCTTC.

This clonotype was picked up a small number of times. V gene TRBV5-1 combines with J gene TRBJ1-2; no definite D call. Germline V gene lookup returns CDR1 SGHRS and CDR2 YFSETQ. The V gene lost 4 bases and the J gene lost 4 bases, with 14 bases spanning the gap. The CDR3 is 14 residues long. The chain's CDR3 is CASSPRLLSYGYTF. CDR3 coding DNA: TGCGCCAGCAGCCCCCGGTTGTTGAGCTATGGCTACACCTTC.

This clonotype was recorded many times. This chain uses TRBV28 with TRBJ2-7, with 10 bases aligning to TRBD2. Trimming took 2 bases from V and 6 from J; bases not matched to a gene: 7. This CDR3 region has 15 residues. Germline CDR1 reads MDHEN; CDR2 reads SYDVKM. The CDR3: CASSLGLAGALEQYF. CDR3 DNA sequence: TGTGCCAGCAGTTTAGGGCTAGCGGGAGCCCTCGAGCAGTACTTC. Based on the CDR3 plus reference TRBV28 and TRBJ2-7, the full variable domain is DVKVTQSSRYLVKRTGEKVFLECVQDMDHENMFWYRQDPGLGLRLIYFSYDVKMKEKGDIPEGYSVSREKKERFSLILESASTNQTSMYLCASSLGLAGALEQYFGPGTRLTVT.

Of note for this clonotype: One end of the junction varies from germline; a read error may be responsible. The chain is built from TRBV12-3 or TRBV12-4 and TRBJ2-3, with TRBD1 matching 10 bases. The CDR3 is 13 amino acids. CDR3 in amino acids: CASTRGQGNTKYF. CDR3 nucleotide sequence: TGTGCCAGCACCAGGGGACAGGGGAATACGAAGTATTTT.

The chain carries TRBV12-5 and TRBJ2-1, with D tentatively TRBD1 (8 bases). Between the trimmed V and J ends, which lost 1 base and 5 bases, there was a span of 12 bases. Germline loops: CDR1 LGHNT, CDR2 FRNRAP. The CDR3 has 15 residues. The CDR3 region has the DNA TGTGCTAGTGGTTTGGGACAGGGGAGGGACAATGAGCAGTTCTTC. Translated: CASGLGQGRDNEQFF.

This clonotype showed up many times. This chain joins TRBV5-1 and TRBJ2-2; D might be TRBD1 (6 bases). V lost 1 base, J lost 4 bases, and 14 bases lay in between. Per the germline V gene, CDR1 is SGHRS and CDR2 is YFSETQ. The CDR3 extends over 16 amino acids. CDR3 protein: CASSLNPQGTTGELFF. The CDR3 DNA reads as TGCGCCAGCAGCTTGAATCCCCAGGGGACCACCGGGGAGCTGTTTTTT.